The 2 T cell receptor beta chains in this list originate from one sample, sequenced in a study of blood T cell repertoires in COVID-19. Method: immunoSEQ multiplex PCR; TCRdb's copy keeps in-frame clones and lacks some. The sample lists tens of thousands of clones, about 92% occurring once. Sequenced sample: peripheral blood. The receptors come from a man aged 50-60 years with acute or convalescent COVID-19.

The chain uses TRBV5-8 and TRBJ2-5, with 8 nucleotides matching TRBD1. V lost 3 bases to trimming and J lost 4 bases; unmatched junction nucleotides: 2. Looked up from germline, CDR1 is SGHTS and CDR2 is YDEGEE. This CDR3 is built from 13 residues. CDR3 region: CASSSGQAETQYF. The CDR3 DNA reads TGTGCCAGCAGCTCGGGACAGGCAGAGACCCAGTACTTC. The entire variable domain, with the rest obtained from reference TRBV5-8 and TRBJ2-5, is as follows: EAGVTQSPTHLIKTRGQQATLRCSPISGHTSVYWYQQALGLGLQFLLWYDEGEERNRGNFPPRFSGRQFPNYSSELNVNALELEDSALYLCASSSGQAETQYFGPGTRLLVL.

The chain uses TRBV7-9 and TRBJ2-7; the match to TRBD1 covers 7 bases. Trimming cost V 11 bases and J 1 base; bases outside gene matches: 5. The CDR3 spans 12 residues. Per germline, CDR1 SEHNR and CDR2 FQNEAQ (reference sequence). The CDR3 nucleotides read TGTGCCTCAGGGGGACGGTCCTACGAGCAGTACTTC. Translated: CASGGRSYEQYF.